This T cell receptor (beta chain) was profiled in a study of blood T cells in healthy people across ages (dated by TCRdb to the mid-2010s). At the level of the whole study: In model experiments, template switching captured about one uniquely barcoded TCR beta cDNA molecule for every two T cells. The donors were split into four age groups: young (average 16 years), middle-aged (around 40), aged (roughly 65) and long-lived (roughly 80). To avoid experimental bias, donors of different ages were distributed randomly across sequencing lanes. Using deep sequencing normalized with unique cDNA molecular identifiers, the study measured how TCR beta repertoire diversity changes with age. Two additional independent replicas of 1 million unique cDNA reads from the same blood draw were analyzed for two donors (one aged 18 to 29 and one aged 80 or older).

The CDR3 runs 15 amino acids, cysteine and phenylalanine included. This entry keeps only the CDR3 DNA: 45 bases, framed from base 1. Based on the germline V gene, the CDR1 and CDR2 sequences are SGHRS and YFSETQ. Trimmed from V: 3 bases; trimmed from J: 1 base; junction bases lacking a gene match: 5. In this sample, this clonotype turned up a few times. No cognate antigen has been identified for it. Base qualities are not recorded, but no much larger clone differs from it by a single base. The roughly 39 donors, aged about 6 to 100 years, were systemically healthy Caucasian individuals from Russia. Ten milliliters of peripheral blood were drawn from each donor into EDTA-treated Vacutainer tubes. PBMCs were isolated by Ficoll-Paque density-gradient centrifugation, with at least 7 million obtained per sample. Total RNA was extracted from PBMCs with Trizol reagent, with at least 6 micrograms obtained per sample. For every donor, flow cytometry on a PBMC aliquot measured the percentage of naive CD45RAhigh/CD27high T cells.

The library was produced with 5' RACE. Sequenced using an Illumina HiSeq 2500. The second PCR ran for roughly 7 to 12 cycles and used a J-beta primer mix along with a sample-barcoded 5' primer. A template-switch 5' adaptor carrying 12 random nucleotides introduced a unique molecular identifier onto each TCR beta cDNA molecule. At least 2.5 million CDR3-containing paired-end reads were obtained from each sample. First-strand cDNA synthesis was performed from all RNA using the Mint cDNA synthesis kit, with priming by a TRBC-specific oligonucleotide. All cDNA was treated with uracil-DNA glycosylase and then went through a first 18-cycle PCR with the universal primers M1SS and BC2_uni_R. In the source study's methods: For normalization, 1 million high-quality reads, each with a distinct molecular identifier, were randomly selected from each sample. Reads with shared molecular identifiers were discarded instead of being binned into consensus sequences. MiTCR, with a Q25 quality threshold and the strictest error-elimination algorithm, was used for CDR3 identification, clonotype clustering and error correction. A nonparametric unseen species model with Euler transformation was used to estimate lower-bound total TCR beta diversity. The public reads were reprocessed in TCRdb via fastp at Q25 and MiXCR, keeping in-frame beta chains. Each CDR3 protein appears once, grouped with its most common genes and DNA. The V and J calls and clone size come from TCRdb's table, not from the authors' own analysis. The sample table shows around 1.5 million distinct CDR3 sequences, and about 32% are seen once. The ten top clones hold roughly 12% of the sample.

Results and caveats for the whole study, not just this receptor: Because profiling used bulk unsorted PBMCs, naive and antigen-experienced compartments could not be compared conclusively. There was a strong correlation between observed TCR beta diversity and the percentage of naive T cells measured by flow cytometry. The long-lived group showed more naive CD4+ T cells, fewer expanded clones and increased TCR diversity than the aged group, suggesting age selection. Estimates of total diversity from one million sequenced T cells were regarded as lower bounds and underestimates. As age increased, observed TCR beta diversity per million T cells dropped in a roughly linear way, and a significant reduction was already evident by age about 40. Because donor CMV infection status was unknown, age-related changes in expanded clonotypes were potentially confounded.

The sequence joins TRBV5-1 to TRBJ2-3, with 7 bases in between that match TRBD2. The receptor was derived from a woman in her twenties or thirties in good health. Sequenced sample: blood. The CDR3 corresponds to CASSSTSVGTDTQYF. DNA sequence: TGCGCCAGCAGCTCTACTAGCGTAGGCACAGATACGCAGTATTTT.